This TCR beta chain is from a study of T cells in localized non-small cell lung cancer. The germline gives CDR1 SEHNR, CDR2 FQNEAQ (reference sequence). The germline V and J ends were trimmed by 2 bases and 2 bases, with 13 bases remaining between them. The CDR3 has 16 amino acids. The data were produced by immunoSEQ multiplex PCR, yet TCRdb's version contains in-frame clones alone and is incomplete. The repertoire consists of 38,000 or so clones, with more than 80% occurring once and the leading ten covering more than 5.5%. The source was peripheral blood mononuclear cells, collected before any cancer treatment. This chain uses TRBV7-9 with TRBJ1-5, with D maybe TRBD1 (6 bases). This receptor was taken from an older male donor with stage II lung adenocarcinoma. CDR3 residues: CASSLTGRDGNQPQHF. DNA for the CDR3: TGTGCCAGCAGCTTAACAGGGAGGGATGGCAATCAGCCCCAGCATTTT.